This record looks at one TCR beta chain sequence and its context. Its antigen remains unidentified. This entry is derived from a study of blood T cells in healthy people across ages. Study-wide results and caveats: Both naive CD4+ cell counts and diversity were greater in long-lived donors than in aged donors. Older individuals had lower TCR beta diversity per million T cells (the decline was roughly linear).

Together with a sample-barcoded 5' primer, a J-beta primer mix was included in a second PCR lasting roughly 6 to 12 cycles. Each CDR3 protein is one row after TCRdb ran MiXCR on the 5' RACE reads. The sample includes over 300,000 distinct CDR3 sequences, approximately 47% of them seen just once. Aged roughly 6 to 90, donors were systemically healthy Caucasians from Russia. The sequence derives from a man aged 55 to 70 in good health. Material: blood.

The CDR3 region has the DNA TGTGCCAGCCGACCAGGGGGCTACGAGCAGTACTTC. Its protein product is CASRPGGYEQYF. The gene calls are TRBV27 and TRBJ2-5; 7 bases line up with TRBD1. The DNA end is more similar to TRBJ2-7, so the J call may be wrong. The CDR3 spans 12 residues. Germline CDR1 is MNHEY and CDR2 is SMNVEV (reference sequence).